What follows is one T cell receptor beta chain and its context. As yet, its antigen is unknown. The J segment lost 4 bases and the V segment lost 7 bases, leaving 4 bases of the junction unmatched. The V gene's germline CDR1 is SNHLY and CDR2 FYNNEI. This CDR3 contains 14 residues. The PCR used 60 Vbeta and 13 Jbeta primers. Produced via immunoSEQ multiplex PCR; TCRdb's table is partial and in-frame only. The profile shows 200,000 to 250,000 clones, around 80% of them singletons. The data were taken from a study of cytomegalovirus exposure and HLA in healthy donors. General study results and limits: Researchers reported in a later analysis that a missense DCLRE1C variant was tied to TCR beta V- and J-gene trimming. A later analysis linked 15,000 to 20,000 TCR beta sequences to HLA alleles at 0.05 false discovery rate. It has been reported that TCR beta sequences accurately predicted the HLA-A and HLA-B alleles of most subjects. A later analysis reported that several of the most significant clusters appeared to be linked to common viral pathogens, among them Epstein-Barr virus.

The sample consisted of PBMCs. The rearrangement links TRBV2 to TRBJ1-2; 12 nucleotides agree with TRBD1. The receptor's source is a middle-aged woman in good health and CMV-seronegative. The CDR3 DNA sequence: TGTGCCAGCACCGGGACAGGGGGCGTCTATGGCTACACCTTC. Protein: CASTGTGGVYGYTF.